Each of the 16 T cell receptor beta chains below was sequenced from the same sample in a study of beta chain features in type 1 diabetes (dated 2018 in TCRdb). Library method: the immunoSEQ multiplex PCR assay. The High Capacity cDNA Reverse Transcription Kit was used to reverse transcribe all of the isolated RNA, meaning that expressed TCRB transcripts were what got sequenced. TCRdb took over this immuneACCESS table, retaining in-frame rearrangements with V and J assigned. Such tables are incomplete; in checked studies, under half of the missing clones stem from an unresolved V gene, and the remainder is unexplained. For this sample there are over 300,000 clones; around 9.3% appear just once. Less than 1.2% of the sample is in the top ten clones. No antigen has been assigned to these receptors. Here is what the overall study found, with its caveats: A moderate but significant shortening of TCRB CDR3 length was observed in type 1 diabetes patients in all four CD4+ subsets.

The sequenced sample was central memory CD4+ T cells from blood. These TCRs come from a man under 40 with type 1 diabetes.

J is TRBJ1-6 and V is TRBV18; 7 bases line up with TRBD1. The CDR3 sequence is 16 residues long. V shed 3 bases and J 5 bases; nucleotides not matched to a gene: 7. CDR1 is KGHSH, CDR2 LQKENI, per germline. The CDR3 nucleotides read TGTGCCAGCTCACCCTCGACAGGGCTACATAATTCACCCCTCCACTTT. Amino acid sequence: CASSPSTGLHNSPLHF. Full variable domain (outside the CDR3, taken from reference TRBV18 and TRBJ1-6): NAGVMQNPRHLVRRRGQEARLRCSPMKGHSHVYWYRQLPEEGLKFMVYLQKENIIDESGMPKERFSAEFPKEGPSILRIQQVVRGDSAAYFCASSPSTGLHNSPLHFGNGTRLTVT.

This clone was counted many times. The chain uses TRBV10-3 and TRBJ2-7; the D gene is possibly TRBD2 (6 bases). This CDR3 has 14 residues. Germline assignment: CDR1 ENHRY and CDR2 SYGVKD. V gave up 6 bases and J gave up 0 bases, with 12 bases separating them. The DNA of the CDR3 is TGTGCCATCAGAGGCGGGGCTATCTCCTACGAGCAGTACTTC. This translates into CAIRGGAISYEQYF.

The rearrangement uses TRBV7-2 and TRBJ2-7; D ambiguous. The CDR3 sequence is 14 residues long. The germline V gene encodes CDR1 SGHTA and CDR2 FQGNSA. The V end was cut by 8 bases, the J end by 5 bases, with 19 bases between. CDR3 DNA sequence: TGTGCCAGCGCGTTGGGCGGCAGCCGCGACGAGCAGTACTTC. Its protein product is CASALGGSRDEQYF.

A few counts support this clone. V is TRBV6-1 and J is TRBJ1-5, with a tentative D call TRBD1 (6 bases). The germline CDR1 and CDR2 sequences are MNHNS and SASEGT. This CDR3 is built from 13 residues. Deletions cut 7 bases from V and 5 bases from J, with 12 bases between. CDR3 bases: TGTGCCAGCATGGGGACAACTGATCAGCCCCAGCATTTT. Encoded protein: CASMGTTDQPQHF.

The chain employs TRBV28 and TRBJ2-1, with 9 bases that match TRBD1. The trim removed 8 bases at V and 1 base at J, leaving 6 bases unmatched. Germline assignment: CDR1 MDHEN and CDR2 SYDVKM. The length of the CDR3 is 15 residues. The CDR3 nucleotides are TGTGCCAGCTTTTCCGGGACAGGGTCCTACAATGAGCAGTTCTTC. Encoded protein: CASFSGTGSYNEQFF. The full variable domain, completed using reference TRBV28 and TRBJ2-1, is DVKVTQSSRYLVKRTGEKVFLECVQDMDHENMFWYRQDPGLGLRLIYFSYDVKMKEKGDIPEGYSVSREKKERFSLILESASTNQTSMYLCASFSGTGSYNEQFFGPGTRLTVL.

In its sample, this clone was seen a few times. This chain links TRBV5-6 with TRBJ1-1; 7 positions agree with TRBD1. The CDR3 runs to 19 residues. Germline V gene lookup returns CDR1 SGHDT and CDR2 YYEEEE. V gave up 0 bases and J gave up 1 base; unmatched junction bases: 15. CDR3 in amino acids: CASSLALGQVMSTNTEAFF. The CDR3 DNA is TGTGCCAGCAGCTTGGCCTTAGGACAGGTTATGAGTACGAACACTGAAGCTTTCTTT.

This chain links TRBV25-1 with TRBJ1-2; no reliable D call. This CDR3 has 12 amino acids. The V and J ends lost 4 bases and 4 bases respectively, with 7 bases between them. Germline V gives CDR1 MGHDK, CDR2 SYGVNS. The chain's CDR3 is CASSGPVYGYTF. The CDR3 nucleotides read TGTGCCAGCAGTGGACCTGTCTATGGCTACACCTTC.

This clone was observed a few times. The gene calls are TRBV5-6 and TRBJ1-4, with D possibly TRBD1 on 5 matching bases. The V end lost 1 base, the J end lost 7 bases, and 17 bases lay between the germline ends. Per the germline V gene, CDR1 is SGHDT and CDR2 is YYEEEE. This CDR3 spans 16 amino acids. CDR3 sequence reads: CASSLWTRGRIEKLFF. Here the CDR3 DNA reads TGTGCCAGCAGCTTGTGGACAAGGGGACGAATTGAAAAACTGTTTTTT. Filled out from reference TRBV5-6 and TRBJ1-4, the complete variable domain reads DAGVTQSPTHLIKTRGQQVTLRCSPKSGHDTVSWYQQALGQGPQFIFQYYEEEERQRGNFPDRFSGHQFPNYSSELNVNALLLGDSALYLCASSLWTRGRIEKLFFGSGTQLSVL.

There are a few counts of this clone. The chain employs TRBV30 and TRBJ2-3; tentative D call: TRBD1 (5 bases). Trimming removed 1 base from V and 6 bases from J, with 14 bases in between. CDR1 and CDR2 from the germline V gene are GTSNPN and SVGIG (reference sequence). The CDR3 is 14 amino acids. CDR3 amino acids: CAWSATQGLDTQYF. CDR3 sequence (DNA): TGTGCCTGGAGTGCTACCCAGGGTCTGGATACGCAGTATTTT.

This clone was detected only a few times. In DNA form, the CDR3 reads TGCAGCGTTGAAGATCCCCAGGGCGGTGATGAAAAACTGTTTTTT. As protein: CSVEDPQGGDEKLFF. The chain employs TRBV29-1 and TRBJ1-4; tentative D call: TRBD1 (5 bases). V was pared by 0 bases and J by 6 bases, with 14 bases between. This CDR3 region has 15 residues. Germline lookup yields CDR1 SQVTM and CDR2 ANQGSEA.

The rearrangement links TRBV11-3 to TRBJ2-7; either TRBD1 or TRBD2 may fit D (5 bases each). Germline V lookup: CDR1 SGHNT, CDR2 YENEEA. The CDR3 contains 15 residues. Trimming cost V 4 bases and J 7 bases, with 20 bases left between them. CDR3 loop: CASSYREWGTREQYF. The CDR3 DNA is TGTGCCAGCAGCTATCGGGAATGGGGGACGCGGGAGCAGTACTTC.

The chain employs TRBV29-1 and TRBJ1-6; TRBD1 might be the D (5 bases). V was cut by 5 bases and J by 6 bases, with 11 bases left in between. From germline, CDR1 is SQVTM and CDR2 ANQGSEA. The CDR3 runs to 13 residues. CDR3 loop: CSVRQGANSPLHF. CDR3 bases: TGCAGCGTTCGGCAGGGAGCTAATTCACCCCTCCACTTT.

This clone appeared a few times. The V and J genes are TRBV6-5 and TRBJ1-2; 9 bases are shared with TRBD1. Germline lookup yields CDR1 MNHEY and CDR2 SVGAGI. The CDR3 totals 14 residues. V was clipped by 3 bases and J by 7 bases; unmatched bases: 6. This chain's CDR3 is CASSYTGQGSGYTF. The CDR3 nucleotides are TGTGCCAGCAGTTATACGGGACAGGGAAGTGGCTACACCTTC.

This clone was picked up a small number of times. V is TRBV2 and J is TRBJ1-4; TRBD1 is a possible D gene (5 bases). The V and J ends lost 7 bases and 8 bases respectively, with 14 bases between them. This CDR3 has 13 residues. Germline lookup yields CDR1 SNHLY and CDR2 FYNNEI. The CDR3 nucleotides are TGTGCCAGCAACAGCAGGGCTGAAGAAAAACTGTTTTTT. Encoded protein: CASNSRAEEKLFF.

This clone was observed a few times. V gene TRBV9 combines with J gene TRBJ2-3; D uncertain. CDR1 SGDLS and CDR2 YYNGEE come from the germline V gene. This CDR3 has 14 residues. Deletions cut 4 bases from V and 3 bases from J, with 12 bases between. The CDR3: CASSPNIRTDTQYF. The CDR3 DNA reads TGTGCCAGCAGCCCAAACATCCGGACAGATACGCAGTATTTT.

The chain recombines TRBV4-3 with TRBJ1-4; the D gene is possibly TRBD1 (5 bases). CDR3 size: 16 residues. From germline, CDR1 is LGHNA and CDR2 YSLEER. Trimming removed 1 base at V and 7 bases at J, with 16 bases between. The CDR3 loop reads CASSQAQGYEGEKLFF. Written as DNA, the CDR3 is TGCGCCAGCAGCCAAGCCCAGGGATACGAGGGTGAAAAACTGTTTTTT.